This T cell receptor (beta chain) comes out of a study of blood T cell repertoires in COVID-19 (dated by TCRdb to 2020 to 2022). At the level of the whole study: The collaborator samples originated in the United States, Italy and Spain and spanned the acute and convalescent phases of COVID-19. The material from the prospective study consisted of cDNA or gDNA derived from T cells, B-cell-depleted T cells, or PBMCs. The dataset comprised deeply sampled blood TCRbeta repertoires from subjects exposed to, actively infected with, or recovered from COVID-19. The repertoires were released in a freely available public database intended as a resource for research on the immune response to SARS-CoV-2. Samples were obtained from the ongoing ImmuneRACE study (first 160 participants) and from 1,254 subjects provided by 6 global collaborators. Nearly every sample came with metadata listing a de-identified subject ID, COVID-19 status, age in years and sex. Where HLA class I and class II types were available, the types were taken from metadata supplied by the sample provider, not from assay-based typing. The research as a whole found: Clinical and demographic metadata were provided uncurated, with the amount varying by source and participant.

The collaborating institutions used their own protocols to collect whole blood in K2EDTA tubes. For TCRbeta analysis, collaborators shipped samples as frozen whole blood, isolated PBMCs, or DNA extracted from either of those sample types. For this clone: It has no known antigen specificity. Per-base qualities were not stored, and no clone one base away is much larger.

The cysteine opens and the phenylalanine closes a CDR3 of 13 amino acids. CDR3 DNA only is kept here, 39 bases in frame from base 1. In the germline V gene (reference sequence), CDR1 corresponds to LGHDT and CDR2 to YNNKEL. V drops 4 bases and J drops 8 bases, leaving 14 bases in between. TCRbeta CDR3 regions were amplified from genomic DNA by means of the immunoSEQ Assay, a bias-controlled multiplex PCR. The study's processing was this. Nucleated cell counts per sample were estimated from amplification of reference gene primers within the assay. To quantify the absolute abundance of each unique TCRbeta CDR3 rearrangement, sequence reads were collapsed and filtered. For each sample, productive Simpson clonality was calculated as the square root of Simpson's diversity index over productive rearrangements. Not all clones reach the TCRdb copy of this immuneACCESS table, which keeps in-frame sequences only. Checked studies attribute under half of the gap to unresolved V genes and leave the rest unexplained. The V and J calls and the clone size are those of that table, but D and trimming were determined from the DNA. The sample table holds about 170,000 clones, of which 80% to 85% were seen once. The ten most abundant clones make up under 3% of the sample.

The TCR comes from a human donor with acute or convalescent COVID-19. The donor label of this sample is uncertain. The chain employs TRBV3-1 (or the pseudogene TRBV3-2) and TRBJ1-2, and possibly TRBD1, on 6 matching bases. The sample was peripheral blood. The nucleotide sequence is TGTGCCAGCAGCCCGGACAGAGAGGAAGGCTACACCTTC. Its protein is CASSPDREEGYTF.